This T cell receptor (beta chain) was recovered during a study of response to subunit inactivated influenza vaccine. The study, taken as a whole, reports: The authors put forward the suggestion that each seasonal influenza vaccination may bring in only a limited number of new T cells.

From germline, CDR1 is DFQATT and CDR2 SNEGSKA (reference sequence). The CDR3 loop spans 14 amino acids. V was pared by 3 bases and J by 1 base, with 5 bases of the junction left unmatched. Each CDR3 protein gets one entry after TCRdb re-called the RT-PCR reads with MiXCR. Of hundreds of thousands of distinct CDR3 sequences listed, over 25% are singletons. In its sample, this clonotype was seen a few times. What it binds is not known. This clonotype originated in a man aged 45 to 65 who received an inactivated influenza vaccine. V gene TRBV20-1 combines with J gene TRBJ1-1; 7 bases match TRBD1. The sequencing used CD4+ T cells sorted from PBMCs, collected around 5 days after vaccination. CDR3 sequence reads: CSASVGGSNTEAFF. The CDR3, as DNA: TGCAGTGCTAGCGTAGGGGGCTCGAACACTGAAGCTTTCTTT.